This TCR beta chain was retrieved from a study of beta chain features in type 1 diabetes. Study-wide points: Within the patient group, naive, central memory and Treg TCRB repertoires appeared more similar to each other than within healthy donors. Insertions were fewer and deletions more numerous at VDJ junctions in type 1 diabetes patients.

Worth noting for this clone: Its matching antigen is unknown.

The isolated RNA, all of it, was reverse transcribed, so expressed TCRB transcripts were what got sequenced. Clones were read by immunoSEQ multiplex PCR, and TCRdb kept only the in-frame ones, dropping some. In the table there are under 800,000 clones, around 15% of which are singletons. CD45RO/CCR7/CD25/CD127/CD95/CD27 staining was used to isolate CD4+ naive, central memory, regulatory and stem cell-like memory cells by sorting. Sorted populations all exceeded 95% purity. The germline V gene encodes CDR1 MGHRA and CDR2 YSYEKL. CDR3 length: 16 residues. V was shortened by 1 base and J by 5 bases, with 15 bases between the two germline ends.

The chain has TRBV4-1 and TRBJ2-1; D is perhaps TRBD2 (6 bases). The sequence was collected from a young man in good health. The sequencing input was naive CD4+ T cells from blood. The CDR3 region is CASSQVGRLKDNEQFF. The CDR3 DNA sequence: TGCGCCAGCAGCCAAGTTGGGAGGCTAAAAGACAATGAGCAGTTCTTC.